These 31 T cell receptor beta chains came from one sample sequenced in a study of Ad26.COV2.S vaccination and SARS-CoV-2 variants (dated by TCRdb to the early 2020s). Library construction relied on the immunoSEQ multiplex PCR assay. This is the immuneACCESS table as TCRdb keeps it, with only in-frame sequences that have V and J called. A part of the clones is gone; compared with another copy, unresolved V genes explain less than half, and the rest is unexplained. Present in this sample are about 350,000 clones, 88% of which were seen just once. The ten largest make up around 5.8% of the sample. Interpreted using the paper, the treatment or condition label stands for: approximately 18 received Ad26.COV2.S at low or high dose, single or two shots; roughly five received placebo; per-sample allocation not given. For vaccine and placebo recipients, the sequenced repertoires came from samples collected on day 63 after the first injection.

This material consisted of peripheral blood, taken in a trial of Ad26.COV2.S vaccine versus placebo. These TCRs come from a person aged 18-60 years who received the Ad26.COV2.S COVID-19 vaccine or a placebo.

This clone occurred once. The V and J genes are TRBV5-1 and TRBJ2-1; 8 bases fit TRBD1. The CDR3 has 14 amino acids. CDR1 is SGHRS, CDR2 YFSETQ, per germline. With V trimmed by 4 bases and J by 7 bases, 7 bases remained unmatched. CDR3 coding DNA: TGCGCCAGCAGCCTTCAGACAGGGGTGAATGAGCAGTTCTTC. It is translated as CASSLQTGVNEQFF.

The CDR3 protein is CASSARLGRDEQYF. Here the CDR3 DNA reads TGTGCCAGCAGCGCTAGACTCGGACGGGACGAGCAGTACTTC. The rearrangement uses TRBV9 and TRBJ2-7; D is uncertain. Per the germline V gene, CDR1 is SGDLS and CDR2 is YYNGEE. Trimming removed 3 bases at V and 5 bases at J, with 15 bases between. The CDR3 spans 14 residues.

This chain joins TRBV5-6 and TRBJ1-2; 7 bases agree with TRBD1. The ends lost 4 bases at V and 5 bases at J; junction bases unmatched: 14. The CDR3 length is 16 residues. Germline V gene data show CDR1 as SGHDT and CDR2 as YYEEEE. CDR3 in amino acids: CASSMTGSFTQYGYTF. The CDR3 DNA is TGTGCCAGCAGCATGACAGGGTCTTTCACACAATATGGCTACACCTTC.

This chain joins TRBV12-5 and TRBJ2-4, with D possibly being TRBD2 (6 bases). CDR3 length: 13 residues. Germline V gives CDR1 LGHNT, CDR2 FRNRAP. The V end was cut by 5 bases, the J end by 7 bases, with 12 bases between. The CDR3 nucleotides are TGTGCTAGTGGTCGGGGGTCGCAGAACATTCAGTACTTC. This codes for CASGRGSQNIQYF.

This chain links TRBV27 with TRBJ2-4; 8 bases fit TRBD1. V shed 6 bases and J 5 bases; nucleotides not matched to a gene: 0. The CDR3 length is 12 residues. Germline CDR1 MNHEY, CDR2 SMNVEV (reference sequence). The CDR3 DNA reads as TGTGCCAGCAGGGACAGGGAAAACATTCAGTACTTC. Protein product: CASRDRENIQYF.

CDR3 sequence (DNA): TGTGCCAGCAGCCCGCAACGCCAAGAGACCCAGTACTTC. The encoded protein is CASSPQRQETQYF. V is TRBV5-4 and J is TRBJ2-5; D unclear. Trimming shortened V by 4 bases and J by 1 base, and 8 bases separated the two germline ends. CDR3 length: 13 amino acids. Per the germline V gene, CDR1 is SGHNT and CDR2 is YYREEE (reference sequence).

The V gene is TRBV5-6, the J gene TRBJ2-7; the D gene is possibly TRBD2 (5 bases). Germline CDR1 SGHDT, CDR2 YYEEEE. The CDR3 extends over 11 amino acids. Between the trimmed V and J ends, which lost 2 bases and 6 bases, there was a span of 6 bases. This CDR3 reads CASSLGGEQYF. CDR3 DNA sequence: TGTGCCAGCAGCTTAGGAGGCGAGCAGTACTTC.

This clone occurred once. This sequence joins TRBV7-3 and TRBJ2-6, with a possible D match to TRBD1 (6 bases). The germline gives CDR1 SGHTA, CDR2 FQGTGA. The V end was cut by 4 bases, the J end by 0 bases, with 10 bases between. CDR3 length equals 16 residues. The CDR3 here is CASSSRGLSGANVLTF. CDR3 DNA: TGTGCCAGCAGCTCCAGGGGCCTCTCTGGGGCCAACGTCCTGACTTTC.

The CDR3 region is CASSQAPGQVNSPLHF. As DNA, the CDR3 is TGTGCCAGCAGCCAAGCCCCAGGACAGGTCAATTCACCCCTCCACTTT. This chain joins TRBV4-2 and TRBJ1-6; TRBD1 aligns across 7 bases. The junction had 7 bases not matched to a gene; V was cut back by 1 base and J by 7 bases. The CDR3 is 16 amino acids. Germline V gene lookup returns CDR1 LGHNA and CDR2 YNFKEQ.

This chain uses TRBV3-1 (or the pseudogene TRBV3-2) with TRBJ1-2; D perhaps matches TRBD1 (5 bases). V was trimmed by 0 bases and J by 3 bases, leaving 11 bases between them. Germline V gene sequence: CDR1 LGHDT, CDR2 YNNKEL (reference sequence). The CDR3 extends over 15 amino acids. CDR3: CASSQEPDRYYGYTF. The CDR3 DNA is TGTGCCAGCAGCCAAGAGCCCGACAGATACTATGGCTACACCTTC.

V usage is TRBV15 and J usage is TRBJ2-3, with 7 bases that match TRBD2. Germline assignment: CDR1 LNHNV and CDR2 YYDKDF (reference sequence). The CDR3 contains 17 residues. V lost 0 bases, J lost 2 bases, and 8 bases stayed unmatched. CDR3 in amino acids: CATSRDRAGRATDTQYF. CDR3 coding DNA: TGTGCCACCAGCAGAGATCGGGCAGGGAGGGCCACAGATACGCAGTATTTT.

The genes are TRBV9 and TRBJ2-1, with TRBD2 matching over 8 bases. V lost 0 bases, J lost 4 bases, and 3 bases stayed unmatched. Germline-derived CDR1 and CDR2 are SGDLS and YYNGEE. The length of the CDR3 is 15 residues. CDR3 residues: CASSVDGGAYNEQFF. The CDR3, as DNA: TGTGCCAGCAGCGTAGACGGGGGGGCTTACAATGAGCAGTTCTTC.

This chain links TRBV9 with TRBJ1-3; D is undetermined. The CDR3 spans 14 residues. Trimming left V 0 bases short and J 4 bases short, with 8 bases between. Germline V gene sequence: CDR1 SGDLS, CDR2 YYNGEE. CDR3 coding DNA: TGTGCCAGCAGCGTAGCTAGCTTGGGAAACACCATATATTTT. It is translated as CASSVASLGNTIYF.

The J gene is TRBJ2-2, the V gene TRBV30; no clear D gene. This CDR3 is built from 12 residues. V lost 5 bases to trimming and J lost 6 bases, with 10 bases between them. Germline assignment: CDR1 GTSNPN and CDR2 SVGIG (reference sequence). CDR3 in DNA: TGTGCCTGGGGCCCCTATGCCGGGGAGCTGTTTTTT. Protein sequence: CAWGPYAGELFF.

The chain carries TRBV9 and TRBJ1-1; tentative D call: TRBD1 (5 bases). V shed 3 bases and J shed 1 base, with 10 bases lying between them. The CDR3 is made up of 14 amino acids. The germline gives CDR1 SGDLS, CDR2 YYNGEE. CDR3 sequence (DNA): TGTGCCAGCAGCGGGACACCCGAGAACACTGAAGCTTTCTTT. The encoded protein is CASSGTPENTEAFF.

This chain links TRBV2 with TRBJ2-7, with TRBD1 identical over 11 bases. There are 13 residues in the CDR3. The V and J ends lost 8 bases and 7 bases, in that order; junction bases with no gene match: 7. The germline gives CDR1 SNHLY, CDR2 FYNNEI. The CDR3 sequence: CASAGGQGGEQYF. The DNA of the CDR3 is TGTGCCAGCGCCGGGGGACAGGGGGGTGAGCAGTACTTC.

The V call is TRBV5-6, the J call TRBJ2-7; 7 bases align to TRBD1. The CDR3 is 13 amino acids. V lost 2 bases, J lost 6 bases, and 5 bases stayed unmatched. Germline V CDR1 and CDR2: SGHDT, YYEEEE. The CDR3 reads CASSLYRGGEQYF. CDR3 nucleotide sequence: TGTGCCAGCAGCTTATACAGGGGCGGCGAGCAGTACTTC. Based on the CDR3 plus reference TRBV5-6 and TRBJ2-7, the full variable domain is DAGVTQSPTHLIKTRGQQVTLRCSPKSGHDTVSWYQQALGQGPQFIFQYYEEEERQRGNFPDRFSGHQFPNYSSELNVNALLLGDSALYLCASSLYRGGEQYFGPGTRLTVT.

The V and J genes are TRBV30 and TRBJ1-1; D remains unclear. Trimming stripped 1 base from V and 7 bases from J, with 16 bases between. Germline V gene sequence: CDR1 GTSNPN, CDR2 SVGIG (reference sequence). This CDR3 region has 14 residues. CDR3 DNA: TGTGCCTGGAGTGGAGGACTGCCAGCCGGTGAAGCTTTCTTT. Translation: CAWSGGLPAGEAFF. The full variable domain, with the rest looked up from reference TRBV30 and TRBJ1-1, is SQTIHQWPATLVQPVGSPLSLECTVEGTSNPNLYWYRQAAGRGLQLLFYSVGIGQISSEVPQNLSASRPQDRQFILSSKKLLLSDSGFYLCAWSGGLPAGEAFFGQGTRLTVV.

The chain uses TRBV5-1 and TRBJ2-7; 7 nucleotides align to TRBD1. The germline gives CDR1 SGHRS, CDR2 YFSETQ. V lost 4 bases to trimming and J lost 6 bases; unmatched junction nucleotides: 10. The CDR3 contains 14 residues. The CDR3 spells CASSPSQGKGEQYF. CDR3 nucleotide sequence: TGCGCCAGCAGCCCGTCACAGGGGAAAGGCGAGCAGTACTTC.

V and J are TRBV27 and TRBJ1-2; D is possibly TRBD1 (5 bases). The length of the CDR3 is 14 residues. Germline CDR1 MNHEY, CDR2 SMNVEV (reference sequence). V was pared by 6 bases and J by 6 bases, with 17 bases between. The CDR3 coding sequence is TGTGCCAGCAGGCCCGAAGTCTGGGGCGATGGCTACACCTTC. It encodes CASRPEVWGDGYTF.

The chain carries TRBV6-2 or TRBV6-3 and TRBJ1-1; D is possibly TRBD1 (5 bases). The germline V and J ends were trimmed by 5 bases and 3 bases, with 10 bases remaining between them. Germline V lookup: CDR1 MNHEY, CDR2 SVGEGT. The CDR3 length is 13 residues. The CDR3 sequence: CASSPTDDTEAFF. CDR3 sequence (DNA): TGTGCCAGCAGTCCGACAGACGACACTGAAGCTTTCTTT.

This clone has more than one count but fewer than ten. Here the CDR3 reads CASSHSGELFF. CDR3 nucleotide sequence: TGTGCCAGCAGCCACTCGGGGGAGCTGTTTTTT. The J gene is TRBJ2-2, the V gene TRBV9; D is unresolved. This CDR3 is built from 11 residues. Trimming took 4 bases from V and 8 from J, leaving 6 bases between them. Germline V gene lookup returns CDR1 SGDLS and CDR2 YYNGEE. Full variable domain (remainder filled in from reference TRBV9 and TRBJ2-2): DSGVTQTPKHLITATGQRVTLRCSPRSGDLSVYWYQQSLDQGLQFLIQYYNGEERAKGNILERFSAQQFPDLHSELNLSSLELGDSALYFCASSHSGELFFGEGSRLTVL.

The V call is TRBV9, the J call TRBJ2-7; the D gene is possibly TRBD1 (6 bases). The CDR3 is 15 residues long. Germline V gives CDR1 SGDLS, CDR2 YYNGEE. Trimming cost V 0 bases and J 7 bases, with 17 bases left between them. The CDR3 DNA is TGTGCCAGCAGCGTAGGGACAGCCGACATTGGGGAGCAGTACTTC. Residues: CASSVGTADIGEQYF.

The chain employs TRBV10-3 and TRBJ2-2; D uncertain. The CDR3 consists of 14 residues. The germline gives CDR1 ENHRY, CDR2 SYGVKD. Trimming took 8 bases from V and 4 from J, leaving 14 bases between them. CDR3 DNA sequence: TGTGCCATCGGAAACTGGGGAACCACCGGGGAGCTGTTTTTT. Its protein is CAIGNWGTTGELFF.

The chain joins TRBV5-1 to TRBJ2-1, with 12 bases identical to TRBD1. This CDR3 is 19 amino acids long. V lost 4 bases and J lost 1; bases outside the gene matches: 12. Germline V CDR1 and CDR2: SGHRS, YFSETQ. CDR3 bases: TGCGCCAGCAGCCCGGAGGGGACAGGGGGCTATGAGTCCTACAATGAGCAGTTCTTC. Its protein is CASSPEGTGGYESYNEQFF.

The V and J genes are TRBV3-1 (or the pseudogene TRBV3-2) and TRBJ1-2; D call uncertain. The CDR3 consists of 16 residues. The germline V and J ends were trimmed by 1 base and 3 bases, with 15 bases remaining between them. Per the germline V gene, CDR1 is LGHDT and CDR2 is YNNKEL (reference sequence). The chain's CDR3 is CASSQGIEFGYYGYTF. In DNA form, the CDR3 reads TGTGCCAGCAGCCAAGGAATTGAGTTTGGGTACTATGGCTACACCTTC.

The rearrangement links TRBV29-1 to TRBJ2-2; D possibly corresponds to TRBD1 (6 bases). The CDR3 runs 16 residues. CDR1 SQVTM and CDR2 ANQGSEA come from the germline V gene. V lost 5 bases to trimming and J lost 1 base, with 17 bases between them. The CDR3 sequence is CSVLTSGARNTGELFF. As DNA, the CDR3 is TGCAGCGTTCTTACCTCAGGGGCTAGGAACACCGGGGAGCTGTTTTTT.

The chain joins TRBV5-1 to TRBJ1-2; no reliable D call. The CDR3 is 13 amino acids. V lost 2 bases and J lost 4, with 9 bases in between. The germline CDR1 and CDR2 sequences are SGHRS and YFSETQ. The CDR3 protein is CASSLDNVYGYTF. The CDR3 region has the DNA TGCGCCAGCAGCTTAGACAATGTCTATGGCTACACCTTC.

This chain uses TRBV19 with TRBJ1-5; TRBD1 matches at 8 bases. Germline loops: CDR1 LNHDA, CDR2 SQIVND (reference sequence). This CDR3 is 15 amino acids long. V shed 5 bases and J 7 bases; nucleotides not matched to a gene: 10. CDR3 in amino acids: CASSPSTGVGQPQHF. The CDR3 DNA reads as TGTGCCAGTAGTCCCTCGACAGGGGTTGGGCAGCCCCAGCATTTT. Together with reference TRBV19 and TRBJ1-5, the CDR3 gives the full variable domain: DGGITQSPKYLFRKEGQNVTLSCEQNLNHDAMYWYRQDPGQGLRLIYYSQIVNDFQKGDIAEGYSVSREKKESFPLTVTSAQKNPTAFYLCASSPSTGVGQPQHFGDGTRLSIL.

This clone was found once. V usage is TRBV28 and J usage is TRBJ1-1; 8 bases map to TRBD1. This CDR3 comprises 14 residues. Looked up from germline, CDR1 is MDHEN and CDR2 is SYDVKM. V was pared by 3 bases and J by 2 bases, with 2 bases of the junction left unmatched. This CDR3 reads CASSLGQANTEAFF. CDR3 nucleotide sequence: TGTGCCAGCAGTTTGGGACAGGCTAACACTGAAGCTTTCTTT.

This CDR3 is CATEGRPGAWYGYTF. CDR3 DNA sequence: TGTGCCACGGAGGGCCGTCCAGGGGCTTGGTATGGCTACACCTTC. The J gene is TRBJ1-2, the V gene TRBV6-6; a possible D gene is TRBD1 (6 bases). CDR3 length: 15 residues. Per germline, CDR1 MNHNY and CDR2 SVGAGI (reference sequence). V was cut by 10 bases and J by 5 bases, with 23 bases left in between.